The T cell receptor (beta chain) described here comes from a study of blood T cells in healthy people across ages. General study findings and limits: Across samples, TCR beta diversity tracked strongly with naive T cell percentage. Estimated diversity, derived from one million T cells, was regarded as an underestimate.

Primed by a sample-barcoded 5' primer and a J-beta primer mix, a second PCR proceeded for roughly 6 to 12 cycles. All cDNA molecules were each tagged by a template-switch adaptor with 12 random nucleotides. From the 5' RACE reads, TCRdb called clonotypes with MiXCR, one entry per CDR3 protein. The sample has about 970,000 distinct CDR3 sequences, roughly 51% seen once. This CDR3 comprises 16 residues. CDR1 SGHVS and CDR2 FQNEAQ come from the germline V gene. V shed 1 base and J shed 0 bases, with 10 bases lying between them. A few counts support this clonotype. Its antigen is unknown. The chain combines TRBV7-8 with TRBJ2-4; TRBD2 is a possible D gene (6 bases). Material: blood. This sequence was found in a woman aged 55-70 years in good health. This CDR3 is CASSLGRGLAKNIQYF. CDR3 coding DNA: TGTGCCAGCAGCTTAGGACGGGGACTAGCCAAAAACATTCAGTACTTC. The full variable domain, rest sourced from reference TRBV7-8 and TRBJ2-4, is GAGVSQSPRYKVAKRGQDVALRCDPISGHVSLFWYQQALGQGPEFLTYFQNEAQLDKSGLPSDRFFAERPEGSVSTLKIQRTQQEDSAVYLCASSLGRGLAKNIQYFGAGTRLSVL.